These T cell receptor beta chains were read from a single sample in a study of lymphopenia after photon versus proton radiotherapy. Using immunoSEQ multiplex PCR, the repertoire was profiled, and TCRdb retains in-frame clones only, with some absent. The sample lists 25,000 to 30,000 clones; just under 90% were seen once. The sample was peripheral blood, taken from a patient treated with proton-based radiotherapy. The receptors derive from a woman aged 55-70 years with cholangiocarcinoma. Some clones in this sample may be carry-over from other donors' samples. CDR3s include the opening cysteine and the closing phenylalanine or tryptophan. A D gene is named only where the DNA matches it firmly. Size values are once, few and many counts, or a class for expanded clones, and some rows have none.

d_gene	abundance	j_gene	v_gene	CDR3nt	CDR3aa
TRBD2	.	TRBJ2-3	TRBV6-6	TGTGCCAGCATCCTAGCGGGGGGCACAGATACGCAGTATTTT	CASILAGGTDTQYF
.	.	TRBJ2-7	TRBV9	TGTGCCAGCAGCACAGGGATGGGTCAGTACGAGCAGTACTTC	CASSTGMGQYEQYF
.	.	TRBJ1-2	TRBV7-9	TGTGCCAGCAGACCAGGACCAACCTATGGCTACACCTTC	CASRPGPTYGYTF
.	.	TRBJ2-7	TRBV25-1	TGTGCCAGCAGTGAATCGGGATACTACGAGCAGTACTTC	CASSESGYYEQYF
.	.	TRBJ1-3	TRBV7-9	TGTGCCAGCAGCTTTGAAGACTCTGGAAACACCATATATTTT	CASSFEDSGNTIYF
.	.	TRBJ2-7	TRBV7-9	TGTGCCAGCAGCTTAAGAGTCTACGAGCAGTACTTC	CASSLRVYEQYF
.	.	TRBJ1-3	TRBV5-1	TGCGCCAGCAGCCTGGGACACCGGGACATTGTAAACACCATATATTTT	CASSLGHRDIVNTIYF
.	.	TRBJ2-7	TRBV9	TGTGCCAGCAGCCCAGCGGACCTTTGGTCCTACGAGCAGTACTTC	CASSPADLWSYEQYF
.	.	TRBJ1-5	TRBV19	TGTGCCAGTAGTATAGGGGCAGGGAATCAGCCCCAGCATTTT	CASSIGAGNQPQHF
TRBD2	.	TRBJ2-7	TRBV9	TGTGCCAGCAGCGCAGGGACTAGCGGGATGAGGAACGAGCAGTACTTC	CASSAGTSGMRNEQYF
.	.	TRBJ2-3	TRBV7-9	TGTGCCAGCAGCTTAGAGAGGACCACAGATACGCAGTATTTT	CASSLERTTDTQYF
TRBD2	.	TRBJ2-3	TRBV15	TGTGCCACCAGCTGGATAGCGGGAGGTTCCACAGATACGCAGTATTTT	CATSWIAGGSTDTQYF
TRBD2	.	TRBJ2-1	TRBV4-2	TGTGCCAGCAGCCAAGATGGGACTAGCACCCTCAATGAGCAGTTCTTC	CASSQDGTSTLNEQFF
.	.	TRBJ2-1	TRBV7-9	TGTGCCAGCAGCTCCAAAGAGCAGTTCTTC	CASSSKEQFF
.	.	TRBJ1-6	TRBV11-3	TGTGCCAGCAGCAGGGGGGGACCAGCACCCCTCCACTTT	CASSRGGPAPLHF
.	.	TRBJ2-2	TRBV12-2	TGTGCAAGTCGCTTAGGTGACAGAGGCCACACCGGGGAGCTGTTTTTT	CASRLGDRGHTGELFF
.	.	TRBJ2-3	TRBV15	TGTGCCACCAAGATACGGTTGGGTGCAGATACGCAGTATTTT	CATKIRLGADTQYF
TRBD2	few	TRBJ2-3	TRBV11-2	TGTGCCAGCAGCTTAATCCTAGCGGGGCCCACAGATACGCAGTATTTT	CASSLILAGPTDTQYF
.	.	TRBJ1-2	TRBV7-9	TGTGCCAGCAGCTTAGAAGTTTCCGGTACGTCTGGCTACACCTTC	CASSLEVSGTSGYTF
TRBD1	.	TRBJ2-7	TRBV5-6	TGTGCCAGCAGCCCGCGGACAGGTTTTATCGACGAGCAGTACTTC	CASSPRTGFIDEQYF
.	.	TRBJ2-7	TRBV27	TGTGCCAGCAGTGCGTCCGGCGGGCCCCCTACCCAGCAGTACTTC	CASSASGGPPTQQYF
TRBD1	once	TRBJ2-2	TRBV25-1	TGTGCCAGCAGTGAGCCCGGGACAGGCGGGGAGCTGTTTTTT	CASSEPGTGGELFF
.	.	TRBJ2-1	TRBV4-1	TGCGCCAGCAGCCAAGAAGACCCCAGAGGGAACAATGAGCAGTTCTTC	CASSQEDPRGNNEQFF
.	few	TRBJ1-2	TRBV7-9	TGTGCCAGCAGCTTAGAGAGCCCGGGCGGCTACACCTTC	CASSLESPGGYTF
TRBD1	.	TRBJ1-2	TRBV6-5	TGTGCCAGCAGTTCGATAAGACAGGGCCGGGACTATGGCTACACCTTC	CASSSIRQGRDYGYTF
TRBD1	.	TRBJ1-2	TRBV10-2	TGCGCCAGCAGGCTTCGACAGGGTACAGGCTACACCTTC	CASRLRQGTGYTF
.	.	TRBJ2-7	TRBV29-1	TGCAGCGGTCGACTGGATCCCTACGAGCAGTACTTC	CSGRLDPYEQYF
.	.	TRBJ2-6	TRBV27	TGTGCCAGCAGTTTCTGGGGAGGTGGGGCCAACGTCCTGACTTTC	CASSFWGGGANVLTF
TRBD1	.	TRBJ2-7	TRBV5-3	TGTGCCAGAAGCTTGACCGGGACAGAGTTCTACGAGCAGTACTTC	CARSLTGTEFYEQYF
.	.	TRBJ2-2	TRBV19	TGTGCCAGTAGTATAGCTCGGCGGACCGGGGAGCTGTTTTTT	CASSIARRTGELFF
TRBD2	.	TRBJ2-1	TRBV18	TGTGCCAGCTCACCACGTCCCGGGACTAGCGAGTCAGGGTACAATGAGCAGTTCTTC	CASSPRPGTSESGYNEQFF
TRBD2	.	TRBJ2-1	TRBV25-1	TGTGCCAGCAGTGAACAGGGACTAGGGTATGAGCAGTTCTTC	CASSEQGLGYEQFF
.	.	TRBJ2-5	TRBV5-1	TGCGCCAGCAGCTCCTATGATGGGACCCAGTACTTC	CASSSYDGTQYF
TRBD1	.	TRBJ1-5	TRBV6-6	TGTGCCAGCAGTTACGACAGGGGGGTCAATCAGCCCCAGCATTTT	CASSYDRGVNQPQHF
TRBD1	.	TRBJ2-2	TRBV5-1	TGCGCCAGCAGCTTGACGGGACAGACCACCGGGGAGCTGTTTTTT	CASSLTGQTTGELFF
.	.	TRBJ1-6	TRBV5-8	TGTGCCAGCAAATTAGGGCGGGCCTATAATTCACCCCTCCACTTT	CASKLGRAYNSPLHF
.	once	TRBJ2-1	TRBV7-2	TGTGCCAGCAGCTTAAGATTACCCCTAGCGCCGAGCTCCTACAATGAGCAGTTCTTC	CASSLRLPLAPSSYNEQFF
.	.	TRBJ2-7	TRBV7-9	TGTGCCAGCAGCCCCTCCGGGGCCCCCTACGAGCAGTACTTC	CASSPSGAPYEQYF
.	.	TRBJ1-1	TRBV7-3	TGTGCCAGCAGCTTAACTGGGTTAAGGACCGAAGAAGCTTTCTTT	CASSLTGLRTEEAFF
TRBD2	.	TRBJ2-1	TRBV4-1	TGCGCCAGCAGCCAACCCGGCGGGAGTCGGTTCTTC	CASSQPGGSRFF
.	.	TRBJ1-4	TRBV7-9	TGTGCCAGCAGCCCCGAGTCGGGGGCAACTAATGAAAAACTGTTTTTT	CASSPESGATNEKLFF
.	.	TRBJ2-5	TRBV7-9	TGTGCCAGCAGCCCGTCCCTTCGTGAGACCCAGTACTTC	CASSPSLRETQYF
.	.	TRBJ1-2	TRBV5-1	TGCGCCAGCAGGCTGGCCGGGACAAAGAACTATGGCTACACCTTC	CASRLAGTKNYGYTF
TRBD1	.	TRBJ2-7	TRBV5-1	TGCGCCAGCAGCCCCACTGGGGGGACAGGCACGGAGGAGCAGTACTTC	CASSPTGGTGTEEQYF
TRBD1	.	TRBJ1-2	TRBV27	TGTGCCAGCAGTCCGTCCTATAGTCAGGGGGTTGCATCTCTAGGCTACACCTTC	CASSPSYSQGVASLGYTF
.	.	TRBJ2-1	TRBV30	TGTGCCTGGAGTGGGGGACTCCTCTCTTCCTACAATGAGCAGTTCTTC	CAWSGGLLSSYNEQFF
.	.	TRBJ2-2	TRBV5-1	TGCGCCAGCCGCCCTTGGGCGAACACCGGGGAGCTGTTTTTT	CASRPWANTGELFF
.	.	TRBJ1-1	TRBV7-8	TGTGCCAGCAGCTTAGCTTTAGGGAACACTGAAGCTTTCTTT	CASSLALGNTEAFF
.	.	TRBJ2-5	TRBV5-1	TGCGCCAGCAGCACACTCTTTGGGGAAGAGACCCAGTACTTC	CASSTLFGEETQYF
TRBD2	.	TRBJ2-1	TRBV4-3	TGCGCCAGCAGCCAAGCGACTAGCGGGATTTACAATGAGCAGTTCTTC	CASSQATSGIYNEQFF
TRBD1	.	TRBJ1-4	TRBV7-9	TGTGCCAGCAGAACCTCGGACAGGGCTAATGAAAAACTGTTTTTT	CASRTSDRANEKLFF
TRBD1	.	TRBJ2-5	TRBV6-5	TGTGCCAGCAGTCGGGGGGGACAGGGGTTTGAGACCCAGTACTTC	CASSRGGQGFETQYF
.	.	TRBJ1-2	TRBV20-1	TGCAGTGCTTCCGACAGCCGTGGCTACACCTTC	CSASDSRGYTF
.	.	TRBJ2-1	TRBV7-7	TGTGCCAGCAGTTCCGGGGGGCGGCAGTTCTTC	CASSSGGRQFF
.	.	TRBJ2-5	TRBV7-3	TGTGCCAGCAGCCCGTTAGCCGGGACGCAAGAGACCCAGTACTTC	CASSPLAGTQETQYF
TRBD1	.	TRBJ1-1	TRBV18	TGTGCCAGCTCATCAACAGGGGGCGGCACTGAAGCTTTCTTT	CASSSTGGGTEAFF
.	.	TRBJ2-3	TRBV9	TGTGCCAGCAGCGTAGTTGTAGCCGGGACGCAGTATTTT	CASSVVVAGTQYF
TRBD1	.	TRBJ2-7	TRBV6-1	TGTGCCAGCAGTGAATGGACAGGGGTGAACGAGCAGTACTTC	CASSEWTGVNEQYF
.	.	TRBJ1-3	TRBV28	TGTGCCAGCAGCGGAGGGGTTGGAAACACCATATATTTT	CASSGGVGNTIYF